Listed below are T cell receptor beta chains from one sample, sequenced in a study of control samples from healthy donors and cancer patients. Here immunoSEQ multiplex PCR was the method, and the copy in TCRdb shows in-frame clones only, minus some. The table shows 40,000 to 50,000 clones, with approximately 94% occurring only once. Sequenced input: blood. These receptors were obtained from a man between 60 and 75 years old in good health. CDR3s include the opening cysteine and the closing phenylalanine or tryptophan. A D gene is named only where the DNA matches it firmly. Expanded clones are given a class, and other clones once, few, many or no size at all.

length | J | size | V | D | DNA | CDR3
16 | TRBJ1-1 | . | TRBV7-9 | TRBD1 | TGTGCCAGCAGCCAAGGGACAGCAATCATGAACACTGAAGCTTTCTTT | CASSQGTAIMNTEAFF
15 | TRBJ2-1 | . | TRBV5-1 | . | TGCGCCAGCAGCTTAATCTCTAGCAGTCGCGATGAGCAGTTCTTC | CASSLISSSRDEQFF
15 | TRBJ1-5 | . | TRBV6-2/TRBV6-3 | . | TGTGCCAGCAGTTACTGGGGCCGATATAATCAGCCCCAGCATTTT | CASSYWGRYNQPQHF
16 | TRBJ1-2 | . | TRBV10-3 | . | TGTGCCATCAGTGTCGGGGCGACAGGCGCGAACTATGGCTACACCTTC | CAISVGATGANYGYTF
13 | TRBJ2-3 | . | TRBV6-6 | . | TGTGCCAGCAAGAGGACTGTCACAGATACGCAGTATTTT | CASKRTVTDTQYF
16 | TRBJ1-1 | . | TRBV5-1 | . | TGCGCCAGCAGCTTGGGGCAAGTCCTTCTGAACACTGAAGCTTTCTTT | CASSLGQVLLNTEAFF
15 | TRBJ2-1 | once | TRBV3-1/TRBV3-2 | TRBD2 | TGTGCCAGCAGCGCGACGGGAGGGAGTTTAAATGAGCAGTTCTTC | CASSATGGSLNEQFF
15 | TRBJ2-7 | . | TRBV10-3 | TRBD1 | TGTGCCATCAGTGAGTCGCGACAGGGGGCCTACGAGCAGTACTTC | CAISESRQGAYEQYF
16 | TRBJ1-3 | . | TRBV19 | . | TGTGCCAGTACCCTGGCGGGGACAACGGCGGGAAACACCATATATTTT | CASTLAGTTAGNTIYF
13 | TRBJ2-7 | few | TRBV2 | TRBD2 | TGTGCCACCAGGACTAGCGGGAGAGCCGAGCAGTACTTC | CATRTSGRAEQYF
13 | TRBJ1-1 | . | TRBV2 | TRBD1 | TGTGCCAGCGGGGACAGGATGAACACTGAAGCTTTCTTT | CASGDRMNTEAFF
15 | TRBJ1-4 | . | TRBV21-1 | . | TGTGCCAGCAGCCCCCAGGACAGGGAAGGGGAAAAACTGTTTTTT | CASSPQDREGEKLFF
15 | TRBJ1-4 | . | TRBV19 | TRBD1 | TGTGCCAGTAGGAAACAGACAGGGTGGGGTGAAAAACTGTTTTTT | CASRKQTGWGEKLFF
15 | TRBJ2-5 | . | TRBV10-3 | . | TGTGCCATAAGTCCCGGGTCCCCCAGGGAAGAGACCCAGTACTTC | CAISPGSPREETQYF
15 | TRBJ2-7 | . | TRBV6-5 | TRBD2 | TGTGCCAGCAGTTCGAGGACTAGCGGGACTTACGAGCAGTACTTC | CASSSRTSGTYEQYF
15 | TRBJ2-1 | . | TRBV18 | . | TGTGCCAGCTCACCGAGGTTATCAGGAGGCAATGAGCAGTTCTTC | CASSPRLSGGNEQFF
15 | TRBJ2-3 | . | TRBV14 | . | TGTGCCAGCAGCCAAGATGGACACCGCACAGATACGCAGTATTTT | CASSQDGHRTDTQYF
15 | TRBJ2-1 | . | TRBV27 | . | TGTGCCAGCAGTCTAGGCGGAGCCTCCTACAATGAGCAGTTCTTC | CASSLGGASYNEQFF
14 | TRBJ2-2 | . | TRBV27 | TRBD2 | TGTGCCAGCACTTTAGCGGGAGGAGCCGGGGAGCTGTTTTTT | CASTLAGGAGELFF
16 | TRBJ1-1 | . | TRBV28 | . | TGTGCCAGCCGAGGTGGGGGGCTTATTGGGAACACTGAAGCTTTCTTT | CASRGGGLIGNTEAFF
16 | TRBJ2-2 | . | TRBV27 | . | TGTGCCAGCAGTTTATCGGCAATAGGGCCCCGCGGGGAGCTGTTTTTT | CASSLSAIGPRGELFF
13 | TRBJ2-7 | . | TRBV5-1 | TRBD1 | TGCGCCAGCAGCTTGGCCAATGGCCGGGACAGGGCTTTC | CASSLANGRDRAF
14 | TRBJ2-1 | . | TRBV19 | TRBD2 | TGTGCCAGTAATACGGGAGGACGTTACAATGAGCAGTTCTTC | CASNTGGRYNEQFF
14 | TRBJ2-3 | . | TRBV7-3 | . | TGTGCCAGCAGCTCTTTGGGGTTTAGTGATACGCAGTATTTT | CASSSLGFSDTQYF
16 | TRBJ2-3 | . | TRBV7-3 | TRBD2 | TGTGCCAGCAGCTTAATCCTAGCGGGAGGTGGTGGTACGCAGTATTTT | CASSLILAGGGGTQYF
13 | TRBJ1-2 | . | TRBV11-2 | . | TGTGCCACCAGACCATCCGGGGCATATGGCTACACCTTC | CATRPSGAYGYTF
14 | TRBJ1-1 | . | TRBV25-1 | . | TGTGCCAGCAGTGAAGGGAGCTACAGCACTGAAGCTTTCTTT | CASSEGSYSTEAFF
16 | TRBJ2-1 | . | TRBV5-1 | TRBD1 | TGCGCCAGCAGCCCGGAGGGGGGACAGGTAAACGATGAGCAGTTCTTC | CASSPEGGQVNDEQFF
14 | TRBJ2-1 | . | TRBV7-3 | . | TGTGCCAGCAGCTTAAGCCTACCTTACAATGAGCAGTTCTTC | CASSLSLPYNEQFF
15 | TRBJ2-2 | . | TRBV6-5 | . | TGTGCCAGCAGAGAGGCAGGGGAGAACACCGGGGAGCTGTTTTTT | CASREAGENTGELFF
13 | TRBJ2-5 | . | TRBV10-1 | . | TGCGCCAGCAGTGAGGCAGGGCGAGAGACCCAGTACTTC | CASSEAGRETQYF
14 | TRBJ2-7 | once | TRBV5-1 | TRBD2 | TGCGCCAGCAGCCCCTCGACTAGCGGGTACGAGCAGTACTTC | CASSPSTSGYEQYF
15 | TRBJ1-3 | . | TRBV5-4 | . | TGTGCCAGCAGCTTCCGGGGGGCCTCTGGAAACACCATATATTTT | CASSFRGASGNTIYF
12 | TRBJ2-5 | . | TRBV28 | . | TGTGCCAGCAGTTGGAGACGAGAGACCCAGTACTTC | CASSWRRETQYF
16 | TRBJ2-1 | . | TRBV6-6 | TRBD1 | TGTGCCAGCAGTAGGGGACAGGGCGGCTCCTACAATGAGCAGTTCTTC | CASSRGQGGSYNEQFF
12 | TRBJ2-1 | . | TRBV11-3 | . | TGTGCCAGCAGCTTAGAAGGACATGAGCAGTTCTTC | CASSLEGHEQFF
17 | TRBJ1-1 | . | TRBV2 | . | TGTGCCAGCAGAGCCATCGCGGGGCGAGGGGCCAACACTGAAGCTTTCTTT | CASRAIAGRGANTEAFF
15 | TRBJ2-7 | few | TRBV5-8 | . | TGTGCCAGCAGCTTGGACCTTAGAGGGGTCTACGAGCAGTACTTC | CASSLDLRGVYEQYF
14 | TRBJ1-1 | . | TRBV6-6 | TRBD1 | TGTGCCAGCAGTTACCTACAGGGGGACACTGAAGCTTTCTTT | CASSYLQGDTEAFF
17 | TRBJ2-7 | once | TRBV3-1/TRBV3-2 | TRBD2 | TGTGCCAGCAGCCGATCTCAACTTAGCGGGACCGGTTACGAGCAGTACTTC | CASSRSQLSGTGYEQYF
14 | TRBJ2-2 | . | TRBV9 | . | TGTGCCAGCAGCGTAGATACCTACACCGGGGAGCTGTTTTTT | CASSVDTYTGELFF
14 | TRBJ2-3 | . | TRBV7-9 | TRBD1 | TGTGCCAGCAGCCCAACAGGGGGCAGGGATACGCAGTATTTT | CASSPTGGRDTQYF